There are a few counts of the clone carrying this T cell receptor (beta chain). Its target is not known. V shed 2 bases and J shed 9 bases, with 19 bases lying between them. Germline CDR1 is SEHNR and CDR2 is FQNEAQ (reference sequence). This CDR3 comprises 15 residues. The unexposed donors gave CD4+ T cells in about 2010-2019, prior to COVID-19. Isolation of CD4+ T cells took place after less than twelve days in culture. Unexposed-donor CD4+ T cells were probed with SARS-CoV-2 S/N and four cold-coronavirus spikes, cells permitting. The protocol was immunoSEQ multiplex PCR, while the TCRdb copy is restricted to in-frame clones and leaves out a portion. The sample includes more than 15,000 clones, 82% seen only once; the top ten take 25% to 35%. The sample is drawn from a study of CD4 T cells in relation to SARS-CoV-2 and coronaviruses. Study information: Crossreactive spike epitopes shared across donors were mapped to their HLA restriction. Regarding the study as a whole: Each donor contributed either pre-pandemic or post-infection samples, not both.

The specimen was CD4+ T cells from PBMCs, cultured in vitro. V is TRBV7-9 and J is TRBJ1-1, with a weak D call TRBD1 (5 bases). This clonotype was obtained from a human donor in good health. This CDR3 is CASSLYPGRESKAFF. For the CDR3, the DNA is TGTGCCAGCAGCTTATACCCAGGGCGGGAGAGTAAAGCTTTCTTT. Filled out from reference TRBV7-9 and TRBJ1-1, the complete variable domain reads DTGVSQNPRHKITKRGQNVTFRCDPISEHNRLYWYRQTLGQGPEFLTYFQNEAQLEKSRLLSDRFSAERPKGSFSTLEIQRTEQGDSAMYLCASSLYPGRESKAFFGQGTRLTVV.